This T cell receptor (beta chain) was sequenced for a study of T cell changes during pregnancy in multiple sclerosis. Measured with immunoSEQ multiplex PCR; TCRdb has only the in-frame clones, and not every one. The sample contains 38,000 or so clones, roughly 90% of which appear only once. The germline V gene has CDR1 MDHEN and CDR2 SYDVKM. This CDR3 has 18 amino acids. Between the trimmed V and J ends, which lost 6 bases and 5 bases, there was a span of 28 bases. The rearrangement uses TRBV28 and TRBJ1-2, with D perhaps TRBD1 (6 bases). The sequences come from CD8+ T cells from peripheral blood mononuclear cells, collected in the first trimester of pregnancy. The TCR comes from a female donor with multiple sclerosis, enrolled in a pregnancy study. The CDR3, as DNA: TGTGCCAGCAGCTCTTTTCCCGAACAGGGAGCCATCGGTTATGGCTACACCTTC. It is translated as CASSSFPEQGAIGYGYTF.